Below are 21 T cell receptor beta chains sequenced from a single sample in a study of blood T cell repertoires in COVID-19. TCRdb's table, derived via immunoSEQ multiplex PCR, lists solely in-frame clones and lacks some. The profile shows tens of thousands of clones, around 81% of them singletons. The sequencing input was peripheral blood. These receptors were obtained from a woman aged 60-75 years with acute or convalescent COVID-19.

The chain combines TRBV7-6 with TRBJ1-1, with a possible D match to TRBD1 (5 bases). Trimming took 3 bases from V and 0 from J, leaving 14 bases between them. CDR3 size: 16 residues. The germline CDR1 and CDR2 sequences are SGHVS and FNYEAQ. This CDR3 is CASSFSGPDMNTEAFF. The CDR3 nucleotides read TGTGCCAGCAGCTTTAGTGGGCCGGACATGAACACTGAAGCTTTCTTT.

The chain joins TRBV11-2 to TRBJ1-4; the match to TRBD1 covers 9 bases. The length of the CDR3 is 15 residues. Germline CDR1 and CDR2: SGHAT and FQNNGV. The junction had 0 bases not matched to a gene; V was cut back by 0 bases and J by 4 bases. CDR3 sequence reads: CASSLEDRGNEKLFF. For the CDR3, the DNA is TGTGCCAGCAGCTTAGAGGACAGGGGTAATGAAAAACTGTTTTTT.

This chain uses TRBV5-1 with TRBJ2-5; tentatively, D is TRBD2 (6 bases). Trimming removed 4 bases at V and 5 bases at J, with 12 bases between. Germline V CDR1 and CDR2: SGHRS, YFSETQ. The CDR3 loop spans 13 amino acids. CDR3 residues: CASSPEGRETQYF. CDR3 sequence (DNA): TGCGCCAGCAGCCCGGAGGGGCGGGAGACCCAGTACTTC.

This sequence joins TRBV2 and TRBJ2-7, with D possibly being TRBD1 (5 bases). CDR3 length: 13 amino acids. Trimming pared 4 bases from V and 2 bases from J, leaving 9 bases between. Germline CDR1 is SNHLY and CDR2 is FYNNEI. CDR3: CASSARVPYEQYF. The CDR3 DNA sequence: TGTGCCAGCAGTGCCAGGGTACCCTACGAGCAGTACTTC.

The rearrangement uses TRBV23-1 and TRBJ1-3, with a weak D call TRBD1 (5 bases). TRBV23-1 is reported as an ORF; its role is uncertain. V was trimmed by 9 bases and J by 0 bases, leaving 30 bases between them. This CDR3 spans 20 amino acids. Here the CDR3 reads CARVTQHGGYKLYSGNTIYF. For the CDR3, the DNA is TGCGCCAGGGTGACTCAACACGGGGGATATAAACTCTACTCTGGAAACACCATATATTTT.

The V gene is TRBV5-1, the J gene TRBJ2-2, with TRBD2 matching 15 bases. Trimming cost V 6 bases and J 2 bases; bases outside gene matches: 5. Germline V gene sequence: CDR1 SGHRS, CDR2 YFSETQ. The CDR3 has 17 residues. CDR3 protein: CASTRTSGGANTGELFF. CDR3 DNA: TGCGCCAGCACCAGGACTAGCGGGGGGGCCAACACCGGGGAGCTGTTTTTT.

V and J are TRBV29-1 and TRBJ2-4; 8 nucleotides align to TRBD2. The CDR3 contains 13 residues. V dropped 1 base and J dropped 9; count of bases not matched to a gene: 5. CDR1 SQVTM and CDR2 ANQGSEA come from the germline V gene. The CDR3 reads CSVEGREGSIQYF. In DNA, the CDR3 is TGCAGCGTTGAAGGACGGGAGGGGAGCATTCAGTACTTC.

V is TRBV10-3 and J is TRBJ1-2; D may be TRBD1 (6 bases). V lost 11 bases to trimming and J lost 0 bases, with 19 bases between them. CDR1 is ENHRY, CDR2 SYGVKD, per germline. The CDR3 loop spans 15 amino acids. The CDR3 protein is CAGGAESSPNYGYTF. CDR3 DNA: TGTGCCGGGGGGGCCGAGAGCTCCCCTAACTATGGCTACACCTTC.

The rearrangement uses TRBV10-1 and TRBJ2-3; weak D call: TRBD2 (5 bases). The CDR3 sequence is 13 residues long. Trimming left V 5 bases short and J 0 bases short, with 6 bases between. Germline V CDR1 and CDR2: WNHNN, SYGVQD (reference sequence). The CDR3 DNA sequence: TGCGCCAGCAGTCGGGGTAGCACAGATACGCAGTATTTT. Translation: CASSRGSTDTQYF.

The rearrangement joins TRBV24-1 to TRBJ2-5, with 7 bases fitting TRBD1. CDR1 is KGHDR and CDR2 is SFDVKD in the germline V gene. V gave up 4 bases and J gave up 4 bases; unmatched junction bases: 2. The CDR3 has 13 residues. CDR3 coding DNA: TGTGCCACCAGTGAGTACAGGGGAGAGACCCAGTACTTC. Its translation is CATSEYRGETQYF.

This clone has just one count. Written as DNA, the CDR3 is TGTGCCAGCAGGCGACAGGGGGGGATCTACAATGAGCAGTTCTTC. This sequence encodes CASRRQGGIYNEQFF. The genes are TRBV27 and TRBJ2-1; TRBD1 aligns across 9 bases. Trimming removed 6 bases from V and 3 bases from J; junction bases left unmatched: 6. The CDR3 is 15 amino acids. Germline V gene data show CDR1 as MNHEY and CDR2 as SMNVEV (reference sequence).

The J gene is TRBJ2-3, the V gene TRBV10-3; 11 bases match TRBD2. Germline V CDR1 and CDR2: ENHRY, SYGVKD. With 8 bases clipped from V and 6 bases from J, the junction kept 13 bases outside the gene matches. The CDR3 runs to 16 residues. Here the CDR3 reads CAIGLAGGSTPDTQYF. As DNA, the CDR3 is TGTGCCATCGGGCTAGCGGGGGGATCGACCCCTGATACGCAGTATTTT.

The gene calls are TRBV14 and TRBJ2-2; D not resolved. The CDR3 is made up of 15 amino acids. From germline, CDR1 is SGHDN and CDR2 FVKESK. The ends were cut back, 0 bases at V and 6 bases at J, with 11 bases in the middle. The CDR3 sequence: CASSQDPVRSGELFF. The CDR3 nucleotides read TGTGCCAGCAGCCAAGATCCGGTTCGATCCGGGGAGCTGTTTTTT.

This CDR3 is CASSIWAYNSPLHF. The CDR3 nucleotides are TGTGCCAGTAGTATCTGGGCGTATAATTCACCCCTCCACTTT. The rearrangement joins TRBV19 to TRBJ1-6; unclear D gene. V shed 3 bases and J shed 4 bases, with 7 bases lying between them. Germline V gives CDR1 LNHDA, CDR2 SQIVND (reference sequence). The CDR3 runs 14 residues.

V usage is TRBV11-1 and J usage is TRBJ2-4; D may be TRBD2 (5 bases). With 5 bases removed from V and 5 bases from J, the gap between germline ends came to 10 bases. From germline, CDR1 is SGHAT and CDR2 FQDESV (reference sequence). This CDR3 spans 13 amino acids. This CDR3 is CASSPTRENIQYF. The CDR3 DNA follows: TGTGCCAGCAGCCCTACTAGGGAAAACATTCAGTACTTC.

The chain uses TRBV5-1 and TRBJ2-7; 7 positions match TRBD1. V shed 3 bases, J shed 6 bases, and the junction held 6 bases outside the gene matches. Looked up from germline, CDR1 is SGHRS and CDR2 is YFSETQ. The CDR3 loop spans 13 amino acids. This chain's CDR3 is CASSWTTGSEQYF. CDR3 in DNA: TGCGCCAGCAGCTGGACGACAGGGTCCGAGCAGTACTTC.

The V gene is TRBV29-1, the J gene TRBJ1-5, with D unclear. Per germline, CDR1 SQVTM and CDR2 ANQGSEA. The length of the CDR3 is 12 residues. V lost 4 bases and J lost 6, with 10 bases in between. This CDR3 is CSVGGYGQPQHF. The CDR3 coding sequence is TGCAGCGTTGGAGGGTATGGTCAGCCCCAGCATTTT.

The chain joins TRBV24-1 to TRBJ2-3; 9 bases agree with TRBD2. Trimming took 10 bases from V and 5 from J; bases not matched to a gene: 9. The length of the CDR3 is 14 residues. The germline CDR1 and CDR2 sequences are KGHDR and SFDVKD. The CDR3 loop is CATSRGGAQDTQYF. The CDR3 nucleotides read TGTGCCACTTCCCGCGGGGGGGCCCAAGATACGCAGTATTTT.

V and J are TRBV5-6 and TRBJ1-1; 9 nucleotides match TRBD1. Germline V lookup: CDR1 SGHDT, CDR2 YYEEEE. CDR3 length equals 15 residues. V lost 3 bases to trimming and J lost 4 bases; unmatched junction nucleotides: 7. CDR3: CASSSTGGVGTEAFF. The CDR3 nucleotides are TGTGCCAGCAGCTCTACAGGGGGCGTGGGCACTGAAGCTTTCTTT.

The chain employs TRBV27 and TRBJ1-1; D is undetermined. The CDR3 contains 15 residues. Trimming stripped 7 bases from V and 0 bases from J, with 15 bases between. The V gene's germline CDR1 is MNHEY and CDR2 SMNVEV (reference sequence). The CDR3: CASINTQALNTEAFF. CDR3 bases: TGTGCCAGCATTAACACTCAGGCCCTGAACACTGAAGCTTTCTTT.

The rearrangement links TRBV3-1 (or the pseudogene TRBV3-2) to TRBJ2-1, with 12 bases aligning to TRBD2. The CDR3 runs 17 residues. Unmatched junction bases numbered 13, after V lost 3 bases and J lost 10 bases. The germline gives CDR1 LGHDT, CDR2 YNNKEL (reference sequence). CDR3 DNA sequence: TGTGCCAGCAGCCACCGACGTCGACTAGCGGGGGTTTGGGAGCAGTTCTTC. This sequence encodes CASSHRRRLAGVWEQFF.